A selection of T cell receptor beta chains follows, all from one sample in a study of CD8 T cells in seronegative destructive rheumatoid arthritis. Profiled with immunoSEQ multiplex PCR; TCRdb holds only in-frame clones, not every one. This sample has several thousand clones, with just over 70% found just once. The sample consisted of CD8+ T cells from blood. The receptors here all came from a woman aged 45 to 70 with seronegative destructive rheumatoid arthritis. Each CDR3 is given with its conserved first and last residue. The D gene is left open where the match is weak. The size field is filled for only some rows; it gives once, few, many or a size class.

J: TRBJ1-1
length: 15
size: few
V: TRBV5-1
D: -
DNA: TGCGCCAGCAGCTTTTGGACAGTACGGGACACTGAAGCTTTCTTT
CDR3: CASSFWTVRDTEAFF

J: TRBJ2-1
length: 13
size: -
V: TRBV27
D: -
DNA: TGTGCCAGCAGTCCCGGATTTAGGGGCGAGCAGTTCTTC
CDR3: CASSPGFRGEQFF

J: TRBJ2-7
length: 14
size: -
V: TRBV29-1
D: -
DNA: TGCAGCGTTGAATTTTATGGGAGCTCCTACGAGCAGTACTTC
CDR3: CSVEFYGSSYEQYF

J: TRBJ1-2
length: 13
size: few
V: TRBV4-2
D: -
DNA: TGTGCCAGCAGCCAAGGAGGCGGGGCCGGCTACACCTTC
CDR3: CASSQGGGAGYTF

J: TRBJ2-7
length: 13
size: -
V: TRBV11-1
D: -
DNA: TGTGCCAGCAGCTATTTGGGCGGGAACGAGCAGTACTTC
CDR3: CASSYLGGNEQYF

J: TRBJ2-1
length: 16
size: -
V: TRBV4-1
D: -
DNA: TGCGCCAGCAGCCAAGATTTAACTTTTTTCTACAATGAGCAGTTCTTC
CDR3: CASSQDLTFFYNEQFF

J: TRBJ2-1
length: 15
size: -
V: TRBV9
D: -
DNA: TGTGCCAGCAGCGTCAAGGAGGGGTCCTACAATGAGCAGTTCTTC
CDR3: CASSVKEGSYNEQFF

J: TRBJ2-7
length: 14
size: -
V: TRBV9
D: -
DNA: TGTGCCAGCAGCCCCCTTGGGGGGACCTACGAGCAGTACTTC
CDR3: CASSPLGGTYEQYF

J: TRBJ2-7
length: 16
size: -
V: TRBV9
D: TRBD2
DNA: TGTGCCAGCAGCCTAGGAGGACTAGCGGAACTCTACGAGCAGTACTTC
CDR3: CASSLGGLAELYEQYF

J: TRBJ2-5
length: 15
size: few
V: TRBV9
D: TRBD2
DNA: TGTGCCAGCAGCGCCGGGGGGGGGCGGCGGGAGACCCAGTACTTC
CDR3: CASSAGGGRRETQYF